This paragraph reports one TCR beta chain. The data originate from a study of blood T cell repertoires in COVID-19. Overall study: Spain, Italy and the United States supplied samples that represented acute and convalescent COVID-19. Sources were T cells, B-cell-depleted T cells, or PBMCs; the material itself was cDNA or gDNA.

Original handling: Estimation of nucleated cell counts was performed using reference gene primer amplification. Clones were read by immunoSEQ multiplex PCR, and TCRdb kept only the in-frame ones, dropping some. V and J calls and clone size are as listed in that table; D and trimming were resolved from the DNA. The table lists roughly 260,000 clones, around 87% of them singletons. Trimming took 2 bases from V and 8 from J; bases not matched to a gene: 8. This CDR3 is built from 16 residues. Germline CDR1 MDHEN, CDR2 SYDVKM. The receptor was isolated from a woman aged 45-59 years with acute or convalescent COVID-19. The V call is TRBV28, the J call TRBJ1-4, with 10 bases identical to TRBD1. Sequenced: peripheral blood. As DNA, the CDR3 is TGTGCCAGCAGTTTAGGAGGGACAGGGGCTGGCGAAAAACTGTTTTTT. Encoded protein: CASSLGGTGAGEKLFF. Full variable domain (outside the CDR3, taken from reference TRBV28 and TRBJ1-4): DVKVTQSSRYLVKRTGEKVFLECVQDMDHENMFWYRQDPGLGLRLIYFSYDVKMKEKGDIPEGYSVSREKKERFSLILESASTNQTSMYLCASSLGGTGAGEKLFFGSGTQLSVL.